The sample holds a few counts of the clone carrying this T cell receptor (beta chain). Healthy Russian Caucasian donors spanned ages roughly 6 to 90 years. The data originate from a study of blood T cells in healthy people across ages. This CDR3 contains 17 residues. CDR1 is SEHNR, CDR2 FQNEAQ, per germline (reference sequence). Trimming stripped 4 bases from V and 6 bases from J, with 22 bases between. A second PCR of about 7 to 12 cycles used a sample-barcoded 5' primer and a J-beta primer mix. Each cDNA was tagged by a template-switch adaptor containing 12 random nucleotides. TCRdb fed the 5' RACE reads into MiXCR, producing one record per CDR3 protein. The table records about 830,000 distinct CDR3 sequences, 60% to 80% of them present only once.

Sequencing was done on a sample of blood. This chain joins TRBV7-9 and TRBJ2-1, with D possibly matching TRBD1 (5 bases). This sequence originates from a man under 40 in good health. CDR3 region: CASSSPRQLRMGNEQFF. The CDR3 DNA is TGTGCCAGCAGCTCCCCCAGACAGCTACGGATGGGCAATGAGCAGTTCTTC.